A single sample is the source of the 13 T cell receptor beta chains below, sequenced in a study of T cell repertoires in cytomegalovirus infection. TCRdb recomputed calls from the reads with MiXCR, one row per CDR3 protein. This repertoire shows 120,000 to 150,000 distinct CDR3 sequences, 6.5% found once; its top ten account for roughly 17%. Sequencing was carried out using PBMCs. The receptors stem from a human donor in good health (CMV status not recorded). Some clones in this sample may be carry-over from other donors' samples.

The chain carries TRBV7-2 and TRBJ2-5; D gene uncertain. Trimming pared 3 bases from V and 3 bases from J, leaving 11 bases between. The CDR3 is made up of 14 amino acids. Germline assignment: CDR1 SGHTA and CDR2 FQGNSA. The CDR3 DNA is TGTGCCAGCAGCTTTAATGGGGTAGAAGAGACCCAGTACTTC. Translating gives CASSFNGVEETQYF.

The table lists this clonotype with many counts. The chain has TRBV7-9 and TRBJ2-1, with D tentatively TRBD1 (6 bases). This CDR3 has 17 residues. The V and J ends lost 1 base and 2 bases respectively, with 15 bases between them. CDR1 and CDR2 (germline): SEHNR, FQNEAQ (reference sequence). In nucleotides, the CDR3 is TGTGCCAGCAGCTTAGGGGTAGGGGACATACCCTACAATGAGCAGTTCTTC. Residues: CASSLGVGDIPYNEQFF.

This clonotype was seen many times. The V and J genes are TRBV14 and TRBJ1-1, with D unclear. The CDR3 totals 13 residues. Per the germline V gene, CDR1 is SGHDN and CDR2 is FVKESK. V lost 4 bases and J 0 bases, leaving 6 bases between the germline ends. The DNA for the CDR3 is TGTGCCAGCAGCCTAATGATGAACACTGAAGCTTTCTTT. Residues: CASSLMMNTEAFF. The complete variable domain, with remaining parts taken from reference TRBV14 and TRBJ1-1, reads EAGVTQFPSHSVIEKGQTVTLRCDPISGHDNLYWYRRVMGKEIKFLLHFVKESKQDESGMPNNRFLAERTGGTYSTLKVQPAELEDSGVYFCASSLMMNTEAFFGQGTRLTVV.

In regard to this clonotype: The junction and the germline gene differ at one end; a read error may be behind it. The J gene is TRBJ2-5, the V gene TRBV9, with 11 bases identical to TRBD2. Germline CDR1 reads SGDLS; CDR2 reads YYNGEE. This CDR3 has 17 residues. CDR3 amino acids: CANSVGLAGGWQETQYF. The CDR3 region has the DNA TGTGCCAACAGCGTAGGGCTAGCGGGGGGCTGGCAAGAGACCCAGTACTTC.

The sample holds many counts of this clonotype. The gene calls are TRBV4-3 and TRBJ2-1; D unclear. The germline CDR1 and CDR2 sequences are LGHNA and YSLEER. V dropped 4 bases and J dropped 5 bases, with 12 bases sitting between them. The CDR3 runs 14 residues. CDR3 DNA: TGCGCCAGCAGCCCAACCGGTAGGAACAATGAGCAGTTCTTC. Amino acid sequence: CASSPTGRNNEQFF.

This clonotype appeared many times. The V gene is TRBV7-9, the J gene TRBJ1-1; D perhaps matches TRBD1 (6 bases). This CDR3 contains 16 residues. Trimming took 11 bases from V and 0 from J, leaving 22 bases between them. Germline V gene data show CDR1 as SEHNR and CDR2 as FQNEAQ (reference sequence). DNA of the CDR3: TGTGCCGGAGGGCGGGGGGCCGGGCCGCTGAACACTGAAGCTTTCTTT. This sequence encodes CAGGRGAGPLNTEAFF. The complete variable domain, with remaining parts taken from reference TRBV7-9 and TRBJ1-1, reads DTGVSQNPRHKITKRGQNVTFRCDPISEHNRLYWYRQTLGQGPEFLTYFQNEAQLEKSRLLSDRFSAERPKGSFSTLEIQRTEQGDSAMYLCAGGRGAGPLNTEAFFGQGTRLTVV.

This clonotype has ten or more counts. The genes are TRBV7-9 and TRBJ1-4, with TRBD1 matching over 8 bases. Germline values: CDR1 SEHNR, CDR2 FQNEAQ (reference sequence). This CDR3 is built from 17 residues. V was pared by 5 bases and J by 7 bases, with 15 bases of the junction left unmatched. CDR3 DNA: TGTGCCAGCAGCCCACTCGGACAGGGACTATTCTCTGAAAAACTGTTTTTT. It translates to CASSPLGQGLFSEKLFF. Full variable domain (rest looked up from reference TRBV7-9 and TRBJ1-4): DTGVSQNPRHKITKRGQNVTFRCDPISEHNRLYWYRQTLGQGPEFLTYFQNEAQLEKSRLLSDRFSAERPKGSFSTLEIQRTEQGDSAMYLCASSPLGQGLFSEKLFFGSGTQLSVL.

This clonotype appeared many times. V and J are TRBV20-1 and TRBJ2-3; 10 bases align to TRBD2. Germline V gives CDR1 DFQATT, CDR2 SNEGSKA (reference sequence). The CDR3 length is 12 residues. V shed 6 bases and J 5 bases; nucleotides not matched to a gene: 2. As DNA, the CDR3 is TGCAGTGCCGGACTAGCGGAAGATACGCAGTATTTT. Its protein is CSAGLAEDTQYF.

The chain has TRBV7-3 and TRBJ2-2, with D possibly matching TRBD1 (6 bases). The V gene lost 4 bases and the J gene lost 4 bases, with 13 bases spanning the gap. This CDR3 has 15 amino acids. In germline, CDR1 is SGHTA, CDR2 FQGTGA. CDR3 residues: CASSSQGPSTGELFF. CDR3 DNA sequence: TGTGCCAGCAGCTCACAGGGCCCGAGCACCGGGGAGCTGTTTTTT.

Regarding this clonotype: A read error may explain this, as a much larger clone is one base away. This chain connects TRBV11-1 to TRBJ1-6; D not resolved. The V end was cut by 3 bases, the J end by 2 bases, with 8 bases between. The CDR3 totals 15 residues. Germline CDR1 reads SGHAT; CDR2 reads FQDESV (reference sequence). The CDR3 here is CASSFSEAYNSPLHF. In nucleotides, the CDR3 is TGTGCCAGCAGCTTCAGTGAGGCCTATAATTCACCCCTCCACTTT.

This clonotype was seen many times. The chain links TRBV7-9 to TRBJ1-5; 7 nucleotides line up with TRBD1. Germline V gene data show CDR1 as SEHNR and CDR2 as FQNEAQ (reference sequence). The CDR3 extends over 17 amino acids. After removal of 1 base from V and 4 bases from J, the junction contained 10 bases not matched to a gene. CDR3 protein: CASSLGTGSPANQPQHF. The DNA for the CDR3 is TGTGCCAGCAGCTTAGGGACAGGCTCCCCCGCGAATCAGCCCCAGCATTTT.

The chain couples TRBV5-1 to TRBJ1-1; D is possibly TRBD1 (6 bases). V lost 0 bases and J 2 bases, leaving 11 bases between the germline ends. Germline-derived CDR1 and CDR2 are SGHRS and YFSETQ. This CDR3 spans 15 amino acids. The CDR3 bases are TGCGCCAGCAGCTTGGCAGGGGTGGATAACACTGAAGCTTTCTTT. It codes for CASSLAGVDNTEAFF.

This clonotype was counted ten times or more. V usage is TRBV7-8 and J usage is TRBJ1-5, with a weak D call TRBD1 (5 bases). CDR3 length: 15 residues. Germline-derived CDR1 and CDR2 are SGHVS and FQNEAQ. The germline V and J ends were trimmed by 8 bases and 2 bases, with 16 bases remaining between them. The CDR3 here is CASGTGTGGNQPQHF. The CDR3 region has the DNA TGTGCCAGCGGAACCGGGACCGGGGGCAATCAGCCCCAGCATTTT. Full variable domain (remainder filled in from reference TRBV7-8 and TRBJ1-5): GAGVSQSPRYKVAKRGQDVALRCDPISGHVSLFWYQQALGQGPEFLTYFQNEAQLDKSGLPSDRFFAERPEGSVSTLKIQRTQQEDSAVYLCASGTGTGGNQPQHFGDGTRLSIL.